Included here is one T cell receptor (beta chain) sequence, with context. These data come from a study of blood T cell repertoires in COVID-19. The wider study: Sources were T cells, B-cell-depleted T cells, or PBMCs; the material itself was cDNA or gDNA.

Libraries were prepared by immunoSEQ multiplex PCR; TCRdb keeps only in-frame clonotypes and omits some of them. This sample yields approximately 74,000 clones, of which approximately 90% are seen a single time; around 4.7% belongs to the top ten. CDR1 is SGHVS and CDR2 is FQNEAQ in the germline V gene. Trimming shortened V by 3 bases and J by 7 bases, and 19 bases separated the two germline ends. The CDR3 has 15 residues. The rearrangement uses TRBV7-8 and TRBJ2-7; maybe TRBD1 (6 bases). What was sequenced was peripheral blood. This TCR came from a woman aged 55-69 years with active COVID-19. DNA of the CDR3: TGTGCCAGCAGCTTTTCCGGGACACGTGTGGGGGAGCAGTACTTC. Protein product: CASSFSGTRVGEQYF. Combining the CDR3 with reference TRBV7-8 and TRBJ2-7 gives the whole variable domain GAGVSQSPRYKVAKRGQDVALRCDPISGHVSLFWYQQALGQGPEFLTYFQNEAQLDKSGLPSDRFFAERPEGSVSTLKIQRTQQEDSAVYLCASSFSGTRVGEQYFGPGTRLTVT.